The 4 T cell receptor beta chains presented below share a single source sample, sequenced in a study of CD4 T cells in relation to SARS-CoV-2 and coronaviruses. Before the COVID-19 pandemic, during about 2011-2019, CD4+ T cells were taken from unexposed donors. The cells were cultured for approximately 10 days before CD4+ T cells were isolated. Sequenced by immunoSEQ multiplex PCR; TCRdb stores in-frame clones only, minus some. The repertoire consists of 25,000 or so clones, with about 84% occurring once and the leading ten covering around 14%. These TCRs are of unknown antigen specificity. The sequencing input was CD4+ T cells from PBMCs, cultured in vitro. These receptors were collected from a human donor in good health.

This chain connects TRBV11-2 to TRBJ1-1; the D is unclear. Germline loops: CDR1 SGHAT, CDR2 FQNNGV. V was clipped by 6 bases and J by 1 base, with 15 bases between them. The CDR3 spans 15 residues. CDR3 amino acids: CASSLQAQKNTEAFF. As DNA, the CDR3 is TGTGCCAGCAGTCTCCAGGCCCAGAAGAACACTGAAGCTTTCTTT. The full variable domain, with the rest looked up from reference TRBV11-2 and TRBJ1-1, is EAGVAQSPRYKIIEKRQSVAFWCNPISGHATLYWYQQILGQGPKLLIQFQNNGVVDDSQLPKDRFSAERLKGVDSTLKIQPAKLEDSAVYLCASSLQAQKNTEAFFGQGTRLTVV.

The gene calls are TRBV19 and TRBJ2-1; the match to TRBD2 covers 8 bases. The V gene's germline CDR1 is LNHDA and CDR2 SQIVND (reference sequence). Unmatched junction bases numbered 16, after V lost 6 bases and J lost 3 bases. The CDR3 loop spans 18 amino acids. The CDR3 loop is CASSPLLGAGGGYNEQFF. CDR3 in DNA: TGTGCCAGTAGCCCACTACTGGGGGCGGGAGGTGGCTACAATGAGCAGTTCTTC.

This clone has only a few counts. The rearrangement uses TRBV30 and TRBJ1-5; 7 positions match TRBD1. The V gene's germline CDR1 is GTSNPN and CDR2 SVGIG (reference sequence). V lost 3 bases, J lost 4 bases, and 6 bases stayed unmatched. The CDR3 is 14 amino acids. CDR3 sequence: CAWSLTGNNQPQHF. The CDR3 bases are TGTGCCTGGAGCCTGACAGGGAATAATCAGCCCCAGCATTTT.

The gene calls are TRBV5-1 and TRBJ2-3; maybe TRBD2 (6 bases). The CDR3 extends over 14 amino acids. Trimming removed 3 bases at V and 6 bases at J, with 14 bases between. Germline CDR1 and CDR2: SGHRS and YFSETQ. This CDR3 reads CASSSRLRGDTQYF. The CDR3 DNA is TGCGCCAGCAGCTCCCGACTCCGGGGGGATACGCAGTATTTT. The full variable domain, completed using reference TRBV5-1 and TRBJ2-3, is KAGVTQTPRYLIKTRGQQVTLSCSPISGHRSVSWYQQTPGQGLQFLFEYFSETQRNKGNFPGRFSGRQFSNSRSEMNVSTLELGDSALYLCASSSRLRGDTQYFGPGTRLTVL.